What follows are 20 T cell receptor beta chains derived from one specimen sequenced in a study of blood T cell repertoires in COVID-19. Sequencing used immunoSEQ multiplex PCR; TCRdb keeps in-frame clones, though not all of them. The sample includes 200,000 to 250,000 clones, around 80% of them seen just once. Sample: peripheral blood. The source of these receptors is a woman aged 60 to 75 who had recovered from COVID-19.

This chain joins TRBV9 and TRBJ1-2; D might be TRBD1 (6 bases). The V end lost 0 bases, the J end lost 6 bases, and 15 bases lay between the germline ends. The CDR3 spans 15 residues. Germline CDR1 and CDR2: SGDLS and YYNGEE. CDR3 sequence reads: CASSVAEWGHNGYTF. The CDR3 DNA reads TGTGCCAGCAGCGTAGCGGAATGGGGGCATAATGGCTACACCTTC.

This clone is a singleton in its sample. The chain couples TRBV30 to TRBJ1-3, with D possibly matching TRBD1 (5 bases). Germline V gives CDR1 GTSNPN, CDR2 SVGIG (reference sequence). V lost 5 bases and J lost 0, with 11 bases in between. CDR3 length: 14 residues. In nucleotides, the CDR3 is TGTGCCTGGGCCGGGGGAAGCTCTGGAAACACCATATATTTT. It yields the protein CAWAGGSSGNTIYF.

This chain's CDR3 is CASSLGGSGGQETQYF. The CDR3 region has the DNA TGTGCCAGCAGCTTGGGGGGTAGCGGGGGACAAGAGACCCAGTACTTC. The chain couples TRBV5-4 to TRBJ2-5; 9 bases match TRBD2. The CDR3 consists of 16 residues. The germline CDR1 and CDR2 sequences are SGHNT and YYREEE (reference sequence). Germline trimming cut 0 bases from V and 2 bases from J; bases unmatched to any gene: 5.

Worth noting for this clone: Its ends do not fully match the called genes, so a read error is possible. The V gene is TRBV7-7, the J gene TRBJ2-1; 9 nucleotides match TRBD2. Per germline, CDR1 SSHAT and CDR2 FNYEAQ (reference sequence). This CDR3 contains 17 residues. This CDR3 reads CASSPYVAGGIYNEQFF. The CDR3 bases are TGTGCTAGCAGCCCGTATGTTGCGGGGGGGATCTACAATGAGCAGTTCTTC.

Only a few counts were recorded for this clone. The chain joins TRBV5-4 to TRBJ2-2; 8 nucleotides match TRBD2. CDR1 and CDR2 (germline): SGHNT, YYREEE (reference sequence). This CDR3 has 16 residues. V gave up 4 bases and J gave up 7 bases; unmatched junction bases: 12. This CDR3 is CASSRQIAGLGGELFF. The CDR3 DNA follows: TGTGCCAGCAGCCGCCAAATAGCGGGGCTGGGCGGGGAGCTGTTTTTT.

The chain carries TRBV18 and TRBJ1-3; 7 bases are shared with TRBD1. This CDR3 has 18 residues. Trimming at V came to 2 bases and at J to 0 bases, leaving 10 bases not matched to a gene. Germline V gene lookup returns CDR1 KGHSH and CDR2 LQKENI. The CDR3 protein is CASSPIGQAPFSGNTIYF. CDR3 in DNA: TGTGCCAGCTCACCAATAGGACAGGCGCCGTTCTCTGGAAACACCATATATTTT.

The chain links TRBV7-8 to TRBJ1-6; TRBD1 matches 7 bases. Germline V lookup: CDR1 SGHVS, CDR2 FQNEAQ. The V and J ends lost 6 bases and 12 bases, in that order; junction bases with no gene match: 5. The CDR3 is made up of 12 amino acids. The CDR3 loop is CASSRPGGPLHF. The CDR3 region has the DNA TGTGCCAGCAGTCGTCCAGGGGGACCCCTCCACTTT. Variable domain in full (rest from reference TRBV7-8 and TRBJ1-6): GAGVSQSPRYKVAKRGQDVALRCDPISGHVSLFWYQQALGQGPEFLTYFQNEAQLDKSGLPSDRFFAERPEGSVSTLKIQRTQQEDSAVYLCASSRPGGPLHFGNGTRLTVT.

The chain is built from TRBV5-6 and TRBJ2-7, with TRBD2 identical over 10 bases. This CDR3 region has 15 residues. V gave up 3 bases and J gave up 3 bases; unmatched junction bases: 6. From germline, CDR1 is SGHDT and CDR2 YYEEEE. CDR3 nucleotides: TGTGCCAGCAGCTCGTTAGTAGCGGGGGGCTACGAGCAGTACTTC. This encodes CASSSLVAGGYEQYF.

V gene TRBV11-2 combines with J gene TRBJ2-1; D may be TRBD2 (6 bases). This CDR3 has 16 residues. The germline V gene encodes CDR1 SGHAT and CDR2 FQNNGV. Trimming stripped 6 bases from V and 3 bases from J, with 18 bases between. Written as DNA, the CDR3 is TGTGCCAGCAGAAAAACATGGGGGGAATACTACAATGAGCAGTTCTTC. It encodes CASRKTWGEYYNEQFF. Drawing the rest from reference TRBV11-2 and TRBJ2-1, the complete variable domain is EAGVAQSPRYKIIEKRQSVAFWCNPISGHATLYWYQQILGQGPKLLIQFQNNGVVDDSQLPKDRFSAERLKGVDSTLKIQPAKLEDSAVYLCASRKTWGEYYNEQFFGPGTRLTVL.

The rearrangement uses TRBV6-2 or TRBV6-3 and TRBJ2-5; 11 nucleotides align to TRBD2. V dropped 2 bases and J dropped 2; count of bases not matched to a gene: 7. Germline V lookup: CDR1 MNHEY, CDR2 SVGEGT. The CDR3 spans 17 residues. CDR3: CASSYNRLAGPQETQYF. For the CDR3, the DNA is TGTGCCAGCAGTTACAACCGACTAGCGGGGCCACAAGAGACCCAGTACTTC.

The V gene is TRBV5-6, the J gene TRBJ1-4; 8 positions agree with TRBD1. This CDR3 comprises 14 residues. The germline CDR1 and CDR2 sequences are SGHDT and YYEEEE. The trim removed 3 bases at V and 8 bases at J, leaving 6 bases unmatched. The CDR3: CASSYGQGWEKLFF. CDR3 sequence (DNA): TGTGCCAGCAGCTATGGACAGGGATGGGAAAAACTGTTTTTT.

The chain combines TRBV10-3 with TRBJ2-7; D is possibly TRBD2 (6 bases). Trimming took off 3 bases at V and 0 bases at J, with 18 bases between the two ends. CDR3 size: 17 residues. Germline CDR1 ENHRY, CDR2 SYGVKD. The CDR3: CAISEGLGGDSSYEQYF. CDR3 in DNA: TGTGCCATCAGTGAAGGGTTGGGCGGGGACTCCTCCTACGAGCAGTACTTC.

V usage is TRBV12-3 or TRBV12-4 and J usage is TRBJ2-4, with TRBD2 matching over 8 bases. V shed 5 bases, J shed 6 bases, and the junction held 3 bases outside the gene matches. The CDR3 runs 13 residues. CDR3 region: CASSPGGTNIQYF. In DNA, the CDR3 is TGTGCCAGCAGTCCGGGGGGGACAAACATTCAGTACTTC.

The chain couples TRBV18 to TRBJ1-1; 7 bases agree with TRBD1. The germline V gene has CDR1 KGHSH and CDR2 LQKENI. The ends lost 2 bases at V and 5 bases at J; junction bases unmatched: 5. The CDR3 is made up of 14 amino acids. CDR3 nucleotides: TGTGCCAGCTCACCATCACCAGGGGGTACTGAAGCTTTCTTT. Protein: CASSPSPGGTEAFF.

The chain couples TRBV4-2 to TRBJ2-2, with D possibly TRBD2 on 5 matching bases. The V end was cut by 0 bases, the J end by 6 bases, with 11 bases between. CDR3 length: 15 residues. In germline, CDR1 is LGHNA, CDR2 YNFKEQ. CDR3 DNA: TGTGCCAGCAGCCAAGACGGTTTGAGGGCCGGGGAGCTGTTTTTT. Its translation is CASSQDGLRAGELFF.

This CDR3 reads CASRPGTSGGATGELFF. CDR3 in DNA: TGTGCCAGCAGACCGGGGACTAGCGGGGGGGCGACCGGGGAGCTGTTTTTT. The chain uses TRBV2 and TRBJ2-2, with 16 bases fitting TRBD2. Germline V gene data show CDR1 as SNHLY and CDR2 as FYNNEI. V was clipped by 6 bases and J by 5 bases; unmatched bases: 6. The CDR3 has 17 amino acids.

The J gene is TRBJ2-2, the V gene TRBV7-6; 9 bases agree with TRBD1. Unmatched junction bases numbered 6, after V lost 1 base and J lost 6 bases. CDR1 and CDR2 (germline): SGHVS, FNYEAQ. This CDR3 is 16 amino acids long. The CDR3 is CASSLVGTGSPGELFF. The CDR3 DNA sequence: TGTGCCAGCAGCTTAGTTGGGACAGGGTCCCCCGGGGAGCTGTTTTTT.

V is TRBV12-3 or TRBV12-4 and J is TRBJ1-1; 11 bases line up with TRBD1. The trim removed 8 bases at V and 6 bases at J, leaving 2 bases unmatched. This CDR3 has 12 amino acids. CDR3 protein: CASGQGASEAFF. The CDR3, as DNA: TGTGCCAGCGGACAGGGGGCATCTGAAGCTTTCTTT.

The chain links TRBV19 to TRBJ2-1, with unresolved D. V dropped 5 bases and J dropped 0 bases, with 8 bases sitting between them. CDR1 and CDR2 from the germline V gene are LNHDA and SQIVND (reference sequence). CDR3 size: 14 residues. The CDR3 here is CASSPRSSYNEQFF. DNA of the CDR3: TGTGCCAGTAGTCCCCGTAGCTCCTACAATGAGCAGTTCTTC.

The genes are TRBV4-2 and TRBJ2-1; 12 bases line up with TRBD2. The CDR3 has 15 amino acids. Germline CDR1 is LGHNA and CDR2 is YNFKEQ. V lost 4 bases and J lost 6; bases outside the gene matches: 4. The CDR3 is CASSPPSGGANEQFF. The CDR3 nucleotides read TGTGCCAGCAGCCCGCCTAGCGGGGGGGCCAATGAGCAGTTCTTC.